The entry below describes one TCR beta chain. TCRdb keeps only in-frame clones here, not all; method: immunoSEQ multiplex PCR. Here the sample spans around 100,000 clones, under 85% being singletons. Noted time point: after dendritic cell vaccination, including at tumor progression/relapse. Fresh-frozen tumor tissue and more than two years of survival data were available for all. The data belong to a study of glioma-infiltrating T cells after dendritic cell vaccination. Germline CDR1 and CDR2: SGHVS and FQNEAQ. V shed 4 bases and J 2 bases; nucleotides not matched to a gene: 5. The CDR3 has 16 residues.

The chain links TRBV7-8 to TRBJ1-3; 10 bases are shared with TRBD1. The material was blood, obtained after dendritic cell vaccination. The clonotype was recovered from a human donor with glioblastoma. The CDR3 spells CASSSRDRGTGNTIYF. In DNA, the CDR3 is TGTGCCAGCAGCTCCCGGGACAGGGGAACTGGAAACACCATATATTTT.